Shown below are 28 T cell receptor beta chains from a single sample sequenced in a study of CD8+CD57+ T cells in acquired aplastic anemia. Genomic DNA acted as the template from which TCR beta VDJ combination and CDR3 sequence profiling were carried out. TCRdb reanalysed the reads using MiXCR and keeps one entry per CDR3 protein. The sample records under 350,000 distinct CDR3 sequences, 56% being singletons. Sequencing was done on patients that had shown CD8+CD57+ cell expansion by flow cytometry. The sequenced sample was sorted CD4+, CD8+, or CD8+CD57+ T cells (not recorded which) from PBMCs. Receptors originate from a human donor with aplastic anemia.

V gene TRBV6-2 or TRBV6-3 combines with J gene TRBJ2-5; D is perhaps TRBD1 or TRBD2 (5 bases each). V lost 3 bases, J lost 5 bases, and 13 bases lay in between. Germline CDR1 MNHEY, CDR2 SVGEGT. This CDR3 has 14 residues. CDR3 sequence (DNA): TGTGCCAGCAGTTATATATTGGGGGTGGAGACCCAGTACTTC. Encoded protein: CASSYILGVETQYF.

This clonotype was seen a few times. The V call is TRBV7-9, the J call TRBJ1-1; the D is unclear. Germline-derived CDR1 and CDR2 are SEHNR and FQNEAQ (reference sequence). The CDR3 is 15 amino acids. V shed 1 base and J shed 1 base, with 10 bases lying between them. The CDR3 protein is CASSLVSGRNTEAFF. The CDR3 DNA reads TGTGCCAGCAGCTTAGTTTCCGGGAGGAACACTGAAGCTTTCTTT.

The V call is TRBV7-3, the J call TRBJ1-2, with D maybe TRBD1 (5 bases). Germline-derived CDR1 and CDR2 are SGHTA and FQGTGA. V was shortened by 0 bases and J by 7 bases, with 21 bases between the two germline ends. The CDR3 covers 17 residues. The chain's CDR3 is CASSLTRVIGEQGGYTF. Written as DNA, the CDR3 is TGTGCCAGCAGCTTAACGCGCGTAATAGGGGAGCAAGGTGGCTACACCTTC.

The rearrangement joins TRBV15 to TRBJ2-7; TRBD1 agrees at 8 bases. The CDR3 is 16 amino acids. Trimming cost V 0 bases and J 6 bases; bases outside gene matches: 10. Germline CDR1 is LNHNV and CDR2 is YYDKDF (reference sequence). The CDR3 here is CATSRDRLTGGSEQYF. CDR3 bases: TGTGCCACCAGCAGAGATCGGTTAACAGGGGGGTCCGAGCAGTACTTC.

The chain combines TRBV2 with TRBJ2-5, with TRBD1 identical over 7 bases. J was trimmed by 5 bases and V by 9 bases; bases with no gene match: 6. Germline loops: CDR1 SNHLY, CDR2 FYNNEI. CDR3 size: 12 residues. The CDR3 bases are TGTGCCAGTTTTACAGGGGCGGAGACCCAGTACTTC. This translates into CASFTGAETQYF.

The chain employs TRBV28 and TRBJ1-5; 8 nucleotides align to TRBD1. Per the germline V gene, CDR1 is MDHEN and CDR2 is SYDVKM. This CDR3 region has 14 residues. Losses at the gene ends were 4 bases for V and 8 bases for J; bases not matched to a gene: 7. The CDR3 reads CASSSTGVRKPQHF. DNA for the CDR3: TGTGCCAGCAGTTCGACAGGGGTTAGGAAGCCCCAGCATTTT.

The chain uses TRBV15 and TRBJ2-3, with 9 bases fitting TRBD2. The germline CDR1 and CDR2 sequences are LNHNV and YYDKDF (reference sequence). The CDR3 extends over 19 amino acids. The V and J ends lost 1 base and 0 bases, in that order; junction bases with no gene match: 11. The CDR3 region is CATSRGWAIAGASTDTQYF. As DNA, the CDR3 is TGTGCCACCAGCAGAGGATGGGCGATAGCGGGAGCGAGCACAGATACGCAGTATTTT.

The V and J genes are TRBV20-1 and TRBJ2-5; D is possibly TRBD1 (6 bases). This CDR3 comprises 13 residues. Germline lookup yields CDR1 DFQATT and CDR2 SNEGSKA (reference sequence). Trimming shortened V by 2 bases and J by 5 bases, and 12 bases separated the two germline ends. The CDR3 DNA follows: TGCAGTGCTAGACGAACAGGGAAGGAGACCCAGTACTTC. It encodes CSARRTGKETQYF.

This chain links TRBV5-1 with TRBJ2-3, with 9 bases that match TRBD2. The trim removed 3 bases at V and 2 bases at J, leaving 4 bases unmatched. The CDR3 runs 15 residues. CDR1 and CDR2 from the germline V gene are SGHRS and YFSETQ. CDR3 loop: CASSSGLAFTDTQYF. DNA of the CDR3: TGCGCCAGCAGCTCAGGACTAGCGTTCACAGATACGCAGTATTTT.

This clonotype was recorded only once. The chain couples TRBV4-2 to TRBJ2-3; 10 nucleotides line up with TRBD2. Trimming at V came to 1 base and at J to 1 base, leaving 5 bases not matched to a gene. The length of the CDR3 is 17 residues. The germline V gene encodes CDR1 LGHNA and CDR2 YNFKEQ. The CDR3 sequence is CASSQVNLAGGTDTQYF. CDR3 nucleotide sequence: TGTGCCAGCAGCCAAGTAAATCTAGCGGGAGGCACAGATACGCAGTATTTT.

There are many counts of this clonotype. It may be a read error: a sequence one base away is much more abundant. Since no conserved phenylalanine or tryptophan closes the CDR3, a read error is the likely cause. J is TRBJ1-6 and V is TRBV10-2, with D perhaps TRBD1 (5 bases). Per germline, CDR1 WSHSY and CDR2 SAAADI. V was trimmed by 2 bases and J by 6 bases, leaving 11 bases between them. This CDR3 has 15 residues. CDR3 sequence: CASSENGAGNSPLHL. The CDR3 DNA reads TGCGCCAGCAGTGAGAACGGGGCTGGTAATTCACCCCTCCACCTT.

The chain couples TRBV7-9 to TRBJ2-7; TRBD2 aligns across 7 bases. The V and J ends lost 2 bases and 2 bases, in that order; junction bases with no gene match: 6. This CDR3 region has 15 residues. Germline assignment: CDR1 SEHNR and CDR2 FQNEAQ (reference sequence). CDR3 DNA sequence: TGTGCCAGCAGCTTAACTTCCGCGGGGGCCTACGAGCAGTACTTC. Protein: CASSLTSAGAYEQYF.

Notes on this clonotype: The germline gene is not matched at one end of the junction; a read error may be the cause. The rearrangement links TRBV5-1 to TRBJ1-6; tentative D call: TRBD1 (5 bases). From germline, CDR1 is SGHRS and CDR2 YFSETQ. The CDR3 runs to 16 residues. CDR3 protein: CASSSYLMGVNSPLHF. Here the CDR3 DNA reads TGTGCCAGCAGCTCCTACTTAATGGGGGTTAATTCACCCCTCCACTTT. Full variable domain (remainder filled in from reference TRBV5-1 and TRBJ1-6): KAGVTQTPRYLIKTRGQQVTLSCSPISGHRSVSWYQQTPGQGLQFLFEYFSETQRNKGNFPGRFSGRQFSNSRSEMNVSTLELGDSALYLCASSSYLMGVNSPLHFGNGTRLTVT.

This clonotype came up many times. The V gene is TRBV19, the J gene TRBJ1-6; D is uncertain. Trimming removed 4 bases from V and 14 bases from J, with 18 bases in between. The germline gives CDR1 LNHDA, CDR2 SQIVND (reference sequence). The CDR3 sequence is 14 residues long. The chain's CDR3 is CASSTIIQSGALHF. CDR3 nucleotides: TGTGCCAGTAGTACGATCATTCAATCTGGCGCCCTCCACTTT.

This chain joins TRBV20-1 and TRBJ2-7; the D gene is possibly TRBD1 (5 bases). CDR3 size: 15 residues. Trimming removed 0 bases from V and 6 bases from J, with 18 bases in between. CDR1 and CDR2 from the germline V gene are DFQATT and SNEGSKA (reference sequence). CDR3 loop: CSARDGAAGSIEQYF. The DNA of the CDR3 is TGCAGTGCTAGAGATGGGGCAGCTGGGTCCATCGAGCAGTACTTC.

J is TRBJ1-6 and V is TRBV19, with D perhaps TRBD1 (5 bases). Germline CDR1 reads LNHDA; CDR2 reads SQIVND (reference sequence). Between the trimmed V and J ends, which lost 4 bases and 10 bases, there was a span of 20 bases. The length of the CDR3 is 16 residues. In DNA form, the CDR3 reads TGTGCCAGTAGTAGATATGGGGGGGGACTAGGCTCACCCCTCCACTTT. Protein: CASSRYGGGLGSPLHF. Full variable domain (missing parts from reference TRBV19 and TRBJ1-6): DGGITQSPKYLFRKEGQNVTLSCEQNLNHDAMYWYRQDPGQGLRLIYYSQIVNDFQKGDIAEGYSVSREKKESFPLTVTSAQKNPTAFYLCASSRYGGGLGSPLHFGNGTRLTVT.

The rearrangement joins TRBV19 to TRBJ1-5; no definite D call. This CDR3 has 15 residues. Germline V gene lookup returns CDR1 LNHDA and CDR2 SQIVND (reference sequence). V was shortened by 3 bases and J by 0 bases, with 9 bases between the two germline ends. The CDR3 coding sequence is TGTGCCAGTAGTATGGAGAAATATAGCAATCAGCCCCAGCATTTT. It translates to CASSMEKYSNQPQHF.

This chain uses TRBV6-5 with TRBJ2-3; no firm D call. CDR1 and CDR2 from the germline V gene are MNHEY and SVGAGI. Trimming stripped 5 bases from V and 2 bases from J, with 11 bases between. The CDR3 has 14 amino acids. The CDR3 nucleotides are TGTGCCAGCAGTGAGCCGGGCAACACAGATACGCAGTATTTT. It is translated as CASSEPGNTDTQYF.

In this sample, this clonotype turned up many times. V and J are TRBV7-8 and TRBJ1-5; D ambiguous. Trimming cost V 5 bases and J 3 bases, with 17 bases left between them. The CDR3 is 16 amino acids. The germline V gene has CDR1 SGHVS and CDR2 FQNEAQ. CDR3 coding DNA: TGTGCCAGCAGCCTCTCAAGTGGGGTCTCCAATCAGCCCCAGCATTTT. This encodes CASSLSSGVSNQPQHF.

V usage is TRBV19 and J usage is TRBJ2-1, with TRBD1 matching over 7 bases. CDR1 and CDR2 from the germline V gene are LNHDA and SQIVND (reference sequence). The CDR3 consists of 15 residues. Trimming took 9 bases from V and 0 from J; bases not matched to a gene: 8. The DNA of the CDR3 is TGTGCCAGCAGGGACAGACTACGCTCCTACAATGAGCAGTTCTTC. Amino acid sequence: CASRDRLRSYNEQFF.

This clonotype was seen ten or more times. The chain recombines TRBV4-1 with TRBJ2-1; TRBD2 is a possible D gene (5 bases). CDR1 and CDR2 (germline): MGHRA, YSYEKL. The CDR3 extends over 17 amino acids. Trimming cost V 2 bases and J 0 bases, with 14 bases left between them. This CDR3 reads CASSQSRTLSSYNEQFF. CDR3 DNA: TGCGCCAGCAGCCAATCCCGGACTCTTAGCTCCTACAATGAGCAGTTCTTC.

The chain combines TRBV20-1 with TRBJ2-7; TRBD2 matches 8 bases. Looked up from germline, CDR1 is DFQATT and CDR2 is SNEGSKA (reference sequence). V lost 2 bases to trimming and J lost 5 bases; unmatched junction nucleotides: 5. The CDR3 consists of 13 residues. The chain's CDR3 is CSARREGRNEQYF. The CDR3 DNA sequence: TGCAGTGCTAGACGGGAGGGCCGGAACGAGCAGTACTTC.

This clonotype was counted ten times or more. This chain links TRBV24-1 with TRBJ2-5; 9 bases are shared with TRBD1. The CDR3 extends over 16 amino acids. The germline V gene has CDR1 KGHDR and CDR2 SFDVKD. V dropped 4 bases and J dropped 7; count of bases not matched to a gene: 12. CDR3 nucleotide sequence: TGTGCCACCAGTGAGGGGCTGCCGGGACAGGGCTCGACCCAGTACTTC. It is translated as CATSEGLPGQGSTQYF.

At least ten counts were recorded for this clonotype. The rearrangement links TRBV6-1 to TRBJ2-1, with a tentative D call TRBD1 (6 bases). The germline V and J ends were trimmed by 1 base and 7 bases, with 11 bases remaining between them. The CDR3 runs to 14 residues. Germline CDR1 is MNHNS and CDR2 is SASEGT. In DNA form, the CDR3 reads TGTGCCAGCAGTGAAGGTGCAGGGGTGAATGAGCAGTTCTTC. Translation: CASSEGAGVNEQFF.

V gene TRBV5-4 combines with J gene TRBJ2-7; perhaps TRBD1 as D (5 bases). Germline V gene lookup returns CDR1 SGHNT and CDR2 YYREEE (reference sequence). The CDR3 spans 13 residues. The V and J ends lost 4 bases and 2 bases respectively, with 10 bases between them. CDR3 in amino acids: CASSPTETYEQYF. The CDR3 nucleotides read TGTGCCAGCAGCCCGACAGAAACCTACGAGCAGTACTTC. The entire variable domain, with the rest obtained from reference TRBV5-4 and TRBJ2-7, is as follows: ETGVTQSPTHLIKTRGQQVTLRCSSQSGHNTVSWYQQALGQGPQFIFQYYREEENGRGNFPPRFSGLQFPNYSSELNVNALELDDSALYLCASSPTETYEQYFGPGTRLTVT.

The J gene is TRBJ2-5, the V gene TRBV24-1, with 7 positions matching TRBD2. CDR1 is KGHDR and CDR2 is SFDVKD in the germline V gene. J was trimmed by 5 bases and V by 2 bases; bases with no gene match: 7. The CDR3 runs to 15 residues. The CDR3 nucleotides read TGTGCCACCAGTGATTCCGGCGCGGGGGTTGAGACCCAGTACTTC. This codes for CATSDSGAGVETQYF.

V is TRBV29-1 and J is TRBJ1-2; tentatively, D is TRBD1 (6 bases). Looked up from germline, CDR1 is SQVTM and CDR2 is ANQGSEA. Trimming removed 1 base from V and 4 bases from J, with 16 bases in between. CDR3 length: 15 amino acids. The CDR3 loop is CSVEAGGQSAYGYTF. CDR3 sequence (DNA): TGCAGCGTTGAAGCGGGAGGACAGTCGGCCTATGGCTACACCTTC.

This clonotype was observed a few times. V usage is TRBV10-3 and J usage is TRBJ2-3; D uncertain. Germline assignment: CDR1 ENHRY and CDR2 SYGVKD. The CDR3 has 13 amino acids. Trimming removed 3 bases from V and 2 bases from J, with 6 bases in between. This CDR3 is CAISDDPTDTQYF. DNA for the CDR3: TGTGCCATCAGTGACGATCCCACAGATACGCAGTATTTT.